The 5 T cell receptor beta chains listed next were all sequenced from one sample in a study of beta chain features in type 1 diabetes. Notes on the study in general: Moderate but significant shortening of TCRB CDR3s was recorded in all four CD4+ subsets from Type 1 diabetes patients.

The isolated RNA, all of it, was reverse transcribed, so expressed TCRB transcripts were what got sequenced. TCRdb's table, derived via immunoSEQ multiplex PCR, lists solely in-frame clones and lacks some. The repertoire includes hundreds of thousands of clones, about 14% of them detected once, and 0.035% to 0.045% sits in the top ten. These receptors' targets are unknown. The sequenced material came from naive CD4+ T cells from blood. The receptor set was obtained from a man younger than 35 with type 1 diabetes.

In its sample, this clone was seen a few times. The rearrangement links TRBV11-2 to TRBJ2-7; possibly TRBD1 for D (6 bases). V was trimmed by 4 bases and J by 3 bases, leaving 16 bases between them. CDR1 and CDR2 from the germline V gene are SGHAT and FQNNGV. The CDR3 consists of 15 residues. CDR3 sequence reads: CASSSYKDRNYEQYF. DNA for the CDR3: TGTGCCAGCAGCTCATACAAAGACAGGAACTACGAGCAGTACTTC. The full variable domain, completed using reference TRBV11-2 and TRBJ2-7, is EAGVAQSPRYKIIEKRQSVAFWCNPISGHATLYWYQQILGQGPKLLIQFQNNGVVDDSQLPKDRFSAERLKGVDSTLKIQPAKLEDSAVYLCASSSYKDRNYEQYFGPGTRLTVT.

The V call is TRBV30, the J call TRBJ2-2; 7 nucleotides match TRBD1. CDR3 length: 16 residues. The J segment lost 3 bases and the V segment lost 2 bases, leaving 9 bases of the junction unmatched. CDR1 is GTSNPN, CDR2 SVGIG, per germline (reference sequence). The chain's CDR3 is CAWSQQGLGDTGELFF. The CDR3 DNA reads TGTGCCTGGAGTCAACAGGGGTTGGGCGACACCGGGGAGCTGTTTTTT.

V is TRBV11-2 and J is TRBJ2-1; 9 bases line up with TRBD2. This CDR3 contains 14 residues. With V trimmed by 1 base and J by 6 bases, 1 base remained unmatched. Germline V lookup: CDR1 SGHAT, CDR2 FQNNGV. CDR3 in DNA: TGTGCCAGCAGCTTAGCTAGCGGGGTCAATGAGCAGTTCTTC. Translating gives CASSLASGVNEQFF.

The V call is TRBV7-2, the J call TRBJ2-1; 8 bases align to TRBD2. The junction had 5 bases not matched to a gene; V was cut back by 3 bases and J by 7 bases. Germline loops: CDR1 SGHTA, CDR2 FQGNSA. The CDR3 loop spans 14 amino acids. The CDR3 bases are TGTGCCAGCAGCTTTGCGGGGGGCCTGAATGAGCAGTTCTTC. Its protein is CASSFAGGLNEQFF.

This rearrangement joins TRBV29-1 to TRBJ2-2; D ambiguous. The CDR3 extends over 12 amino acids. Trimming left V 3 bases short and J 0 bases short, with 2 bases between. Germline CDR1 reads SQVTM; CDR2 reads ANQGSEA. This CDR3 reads CSVESNTGELFF. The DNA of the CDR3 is TGCAGCGTTGAGTCGAACACCGGGGAGCTGTTTTTT.